These 18 T cell receptor beta chains came from one sample sequenced in a study of cytomegalovirus exposure and HLA in healthy donors. Profiling relied on immunoSEQ multiplex PCR, and the TCRdb table lists in-frame clones only, not all of them. The table lists 95,000 to 150,000 clones, about 94% of them singletons. Sequenced material: PBMCs. These receptors all come from a woman younger than 35 in good health and CMV-seronegative.

The chain recombines TRBV9 with TRBJ2-1; the D is unclear. The CDR3 covers 12 residues. Germline loops: CDR1 SGDLS, CDR2 YYNGEE. V lost 0 bases to trimming and J lost 9 bases, with 7 bases between them. The CDR3 coding sequence is TGTGCCAGCAGCGTAGATAGAGGTGAGCAGTTCTTC. This translates into CASSVDRGEQFF.

This sequence joins TRBV7-8 and TRBJ2-1; 7 bases map to TRBD2. With 4 bases clipped from V and 6 bases from J, the junction kept 0 bases outside the gene matches. The CDR3 is made up of 12 amino acids. Germline loops: CDR1 SGHVS, CDR2 FQNEAQ. The CDR3 loop is CASSWGGNEQFF. For the CDR3, the DNA is TGTGCCAGCAGCTGGGGGGGCAATGAGCAGTTCTTC.

This rearrangement joins TRBV9 to TRBJ1-4, with D maybe TRBD1 (5 bases). The CDR3 loop spans 14 amino acids. Trimming took 4 bases from V and 5 from J, leaving 12 bases between them. The germline CDR1 and CDR2 sequences are SGDLS and YYNGEE. DNA of the CDR3: TGTGCCAGCAGCCGTAGTGGGGGGAATGAAAAACTGTTTTTT. It yields the protein CASSRSGGNEKLFF.

The rearrangement joins TRBV11-2 to TRBJ2-1, with no clear D. V lost 1 base, J lost 4 bases, and 5 bases lay in between. CDR1 and CDR2 (germline): SGHAT, FQNNGV. The CDR3 has 13 amino acids. CDR3 region: CASSLAVYNEQFF. DNA for the CDR3: TGTGCCAGCAGCTTAGCGGTGTACAATGAGCAGTTCTTC. Looking up the rest from reference TRBV11-2 and TRBJ2-1 gives the full variable domain: EAGVAQSPRYKIIEKRQSVAFWCNPISGHATLYWYQQILGQGPKLLIQFQNNGVVDDSQLPKDRFSAERLKGVDSTLKIQPAKLEDSAVYLCASSLAVYNEQFFGPGTRLTVL.

The chain recombines TRBV28 with TRBJ2-2; 9 bases align to TRBD2. V lost 7 bases to trimming and J lost 5 bases; unmatched junction nucleotides: 8. Germline CDR1 MDHEN, CDR2 SYDVKM. The CDR3 consists of 15 residues. The CDR3 DNA is TGTGCCAGCATTAGTGGCGGGAGGGGGACCGGGGAGCTGTTTTTT. Its translation is CASISGGRGTGELFF. The variable domain in full, completed from reference TRBV28 and TRBJ2-2, reads DVKVTQSSRYLVKRTGEKVFLECVQDMDHENMFWYRQDPGLGLRLIYFSYDVKMKEKGDIPEGYSVSREKKERFSLILESASTNQTSMYLCASISGGRGTGELFFGEGSRLTVL.

The V call is TRBV9, the J call TRBJ2-7, with 8 bases matching TRBD1. This CDR3 is built from 17 residues. The germline gives CDR1 SGDLS, CDR2 YYNGEE. Trimming at V came to 7 bases and at J to 0 bases, leaving 15 bases not matched to a gene. DNA of the CDR3: TGTGCCAGCCTGGGGACAGGCGCCGGGCGGGGCTCCTACGAGCAGTACTTC. Protein: CASLGTGAGRGSYEQYF. The full variable domain, in which reference TRBV9 and TRBJ2-7 provide the parts outside the CDR3, is DSGVTQTPKHLITATGQRVTLRCSPRSGDLSVYWYQQSLDQGLQFLIQYYNGEERAKGNILERFSAQQFPDLHSELNLSSLELGDSALYFCASLGTGAGRGSYEQYFGPGTRLTVT.

The V call is TRBV7-9, the J call TRBJ2-3, with D uncertain. The V and J ends lost 3 bases and 1 base respectively, with 8 bases between them. CDR3 length: 14 residues. Germline assignment: CDR1 SEHNR and CDR2 FQNEAQ (reference sequence). The CDR3: CASSFQLGTDTQYF. The DNA of the CDR3 is TGTGCCAGCAGCTTTCAGCTAGGCACAGATACGCAGTATTTT.

This rearrangement joins TRBV30 to TRBJ1-2, with D perhaps TRBD1 (5 bases). Between the trimmed V and J ends, which lost 4 bases and 1 base, there was a span of 7 bases. The CDR3 has 12 amino acids. Germline values: CDR1 GTSNPN, CDR2 SVGIG (reference sequence). The CDR3 DNA follows: TGTGCCTGGATGGGGGGTAACTATGGCTACACCTTC. It encodes CAWMGGNYGYTF.

This chain connects TRBV5-1 to TRBJ2-5, with 7 bases fitting TRBD1. This CDR3 is built from 14 residues. V was pared by 2 bases and J by 7 bases, with 8 bases of the junction left unmatched. Germline V gene sequence: CDR1 SGHRS, CDR2 YFSETQ. DNA of the CDR3: TGCGCCAGCAGCTTAGACAGGGTAGTTGGGACCCAGTACTTC. Translating gives CASSLDRVVGTQYF.

This chain links TRBV11-2 with TRBJ2-1; D ambiguous. Germline V CDR1 and CDR2: SGHAT, FQNNGV. The V and J ends lost 8 bases and 4 bases respectively, with 15 bases between them. The CDR3 has 14 residues. Written as DNA, the CDR3 is TGTGCCAGCGGCAACACCGTCCGTTACAATGAGCAGTTCTTC. It translates to CASGNTVRYNEQFF.

The chain's CDR3 is CASSLASGTDTQYF. Here the CDR3 DNA reads TGTGCCAGCAGCTTAGCGTCAGGCACAGATACGCAGTATTTT. The chain carries TRBV7-6 and TRBJ2-3; D unresolved. Trimming cost V 0 bases and J 1 base, with 5 bases left between them. Germline lookup yields CDR1 SGHVS and CDR2 FNYEAQ. The CDR3 covers 14 residues.

This rearrangement joins TRBV19 to TRBJ1-2; D gene uncertain. The germline V gene encodes CDR1 LNHDA and CDR2 SQIVND (reference sequence). V was pared by 3 bases and J by 9 bases, with 17 bases between. The CDR3 runs 14 residues. CDR3 in amino acids: CASSIGRYRDSYTF. The CDR3 nucleotides are TGTGCCAGTAGTATCGGAAGGTACAGAGATAGCTACACCTTC.

This chain uses TRBV7-3 with TRBJ2-2; 7 positions match TRBD2. With V trimmed by 5 bases and J by 6 bases, 0 bases remained unmatched. Germline V gene sequence: CDR1 SGHTA, CDR2 FQGTGA. The CDR3 covers 12 residues. The CDR3 sequence: CASSREAGELFF. Here the CDR3 DNA reads TGTGCCAGCAGCCGGGAGGCCGGGGAGCTGTTTTTT.

This chain joins TRBV4-2 and TRBJ2-6, with D possibly being TRBD1 (5 bases). V was pared by 0 bases and J by 2 bases, with 14 bases between. The V gene's germline CDR1 is LGHNA and CDR2 YNFKEQ. CDR3 length: 18 amino acids. CDR3 sequence reads: CASSQETQASAGANVLTF. Here the CDR3 DNA reads TGTGCCAGCAGCCAAGAGACACAGGCATCGGCTGGGGCCAACGTCCTGACTTTC.

V usage is TRBV7-9 and J usage is TRBJ2-5; D is unclear. Trimming pared 5 bases from V and 4 bases from J, leaving 8 bases between. The CDR3 extends over 12 amino acids. Germline V lookup: CDR1 SEHNR, CDR2 FQNEAQ (reference sequence). The CDR3 protein is CASSQTLETQYF. The CDR3, as DNA: TGTGCCAGCAGCCAGACATTAGAGACCCAGTACTTC.

V gene TRBV5-6 combines with J gene TRBJ2-1; 10 nucleotides agree with TRBD2. CDR3 length equals 14 residues. J gave up 4 bases and V 4 bases, and 2 bases lay outside the gene matches. Germline V gene data show CDR1 as SGHDT and CDR2 as YYEEEE. This CDR3 reads CASSRTSGYNEQFF. CDR3 coding DNA: TGTGCCAGCAGCCGGACTAGCGGTTACAATGAGCAGTTCTTC.

The chain combines TRBV28 with TRBJ2-7; D unclear. Germline V gives CDR1 MDHEN, CDR2 SYDVKM. This CDR3 contains 16 residues. V was pared by 2 bases and J by 5 bases, with 19 bases between. CDR3 in DNA: TGTGCCAGCAGTTTACCTCTCCCATCGACTCGCCACGAGCAGTACTTC. Translated, it gives CASSLPLPSTRHEQYF. Full variable domain (rest looked up from reference TRBV28 and TRBJ2-7): DVKVTQSSRYLVKRTGEKVFLECVQDMDHENMFWYRQDPGLGLRLIYFSYDVKMKEKGDIPEGYSVSREKKERFSLILESASTNQTSMYLCASSLPLPSTRHEQYFGPGTRLTVT.

The chain is built from TRBV28 and TRBJ1-4; 7 bases fit TRBD1. The CDR3 length is 14 residues. The V gene end was trimmed by 7 bases and the J gene end by 7 bases; junction bases not matched to a gene: 9. The germline V gene has CDR1 MDHEN and CDR2 SYDVKM. In DNA form, the CDR3 reads TGTGCCAGCATTCAGGGGGGAACTGGTGAAAAACTGTTTTTT. The encoded protein is CASIQGGTGEKLFF.